This T cell receptor (beta chain) was found in a study of cytomegalovirus exposure and HLA in healthy donors. Study outcomes and limitations: Some highly shared sequence variants likely arose as a pipeline artifact. Most TCR sequences proved rare, with some public TCRs found in many donors.

Note on this clone: The antigen remains unidentified.

All donors participated as healthy donors of bone marrow. PCR used 60 Vbeta primers and 13 Jbeta primers. Sequenced by immunoSEQ multiplex PCR; TCRdb stores in-frame clones only, minus some. The sample holds about 130,000 clones, 75% to 85% seen once. V lost 6 bases and J lost 0; bases outside the gene matches: 4. CDR1 and CDR2 from the germline V gene are WSHSY and SAAADI. This CDR3 has 15 residues. The source is a woman aged 40-49 years in good health and CMV-seropositive. This chain connects TRBV10-2 to TRBJ2-7, with 11 nucleotides matching TRBD1. Sequenced sample: PBMCs. The CDR3 nucleotides are TGCGCCAGCAGGGAGGGACAGGGGGGCTCCTACGAGCAGTACTTC. Its translation is CASREGQGGSYEQYF.